This record covers a single T cell receptor (beta chain). Its antigen is undetermined. These donors were members of the approximately 120-subject validation cohort, a group separate from the approximately 670-subject first cohort. These data originate in a study of cytomegalovirus exposure and HLA in healthy donors. Study overall: The roughly 130 validation repertoires used the same platform as the approximately 700 first-cohort repertoires, a later analysis reported. Study-wide results and caveats: TCR clusters originating in the first cohort tended to co-occur in the 110 or so validation repertoires, according to a later analysis.

Germline trimming cut 5 bases from V and 3 bases from J; bases unmatched to any gene: 15. This CDR3 is built from 17 residues. Germline-derived CDR1 and CDR2 are SEHNR and FQNEAQ (reference sequence). Data came from immunoSEQ multiplex PCR; TCRdb stores just in-frame clones and leaves some out. The sample lists around 300,000 clones; 70% to 90% were seen once. V and J are TRBV7-9 and TRBJ2-7; 8 bases match TRBD2. Sequenced sample: PBMCs. This sequence was found in a woman between 18 and 30 years old in good health and CMV-seronegative. CDR3 in amino acids: CASSPTRGGREIYEQYF. CDR3 nucleotide sequence: TGTGCCAGCAGCCCTACCCGGGGGGGCAGAGAAATCTACGAGCAGTACTTC.